What follows describes a single T cell receptor (beta chain). The entry originates in a study of cytomegalovirus exposure and HLA in healthy donors. CDR3 length equals 14 residues. CDR1 MNHNS and CDR2 SASEGT come from the germline V gene. V lost 5 bases to trimming and J lost 4 bases; unmatched junction nucleotides: 5. Use of 60 Vbeta and 13 Jbeta primers characterized the PCR. Repertoires were generated with immunoSEQ multiplex PCR, while TCRdb's copy carries only in-frame clones and drops some. The sample carries 150,000 to 200,000 clones, around 76% recorded once. What was sequenced was PBMCs. This sequence originates from a man aged 35 to 55 in good health and CMV-seronegative. This chain connects TRBV6-1 to TRBJ2-1, with 7 bases lining up with TRBD2. In nucleotides, the CDR3 is TGTGCCAGCAGTTATAGCGGGTCGTACAATGAGCAGTTCTTC. Amino acid sequence: CASSYSGSYNEQFF.